A single sample gave rise to the 28 T cell receptor beta chains below, sequenced in a study of blood T cell repertoires in COVID-19. Using immunoSEQ multiplex PCR, the repertoire was profiled, and TCRdb retains in-frame clones only, with some absent. The table has 200,000 to 250,000 clones, about 88% seen once; the top ten hold roughly 10%. The material sequenced was peripheral blood. All receptors derive from a woman in her forties or fifties with COVID-19, enrolled during active disease.

This chain uses TRBV28 with TRBJ1-5; 7 nucleotides line up with TRBD1. The CDR3 has 15 amino acids. From germline, CDR1 is MDHEN and CDR2 SYDVKM. Trimming removed 5 bases from V and 0 bases from J; junction bases left unmatched: 4. CDR3 residues: CASSPTGPSNQPQHF. CDR3 DNA sequence: TGTGCCAGCAGTCCGACAGGGCCTAGCAATCAGCCCCAGCATTTT.

The V and J genes are TRBV15 and TRBJ1-1, with D possibly TRBD1 on 5 matching bases. Germline loops: CDR1 LNHNV, CDR2 YYDKDF (reference sequence). The CDR3 extends over 13 amino acids. Trimming pared 6 bases from V and 0 bases from J, leaving 8 bases between. The CDR3 reads CATRTDMNTEAFF. In DNA form, the CDR3 reads TGTGCCACCAGGACAGATATGAACACTGAAGCTTTCTTT.

The V gene is TRBV21-1, the J gene TRBJ1-1; the table names TRBD1, a call not compared with the DNA. TRBV21-1 is flagged as a pseudogene. The length of the CDR3 is 16 residues. The CDR3 sequence: CASTVPGQGADTEAFF. The CDR3 coding sequence is TGTGCCAGCACCGTCCCGGGACAGGGGGCGGACACTGAAGCTTTCTTT.

In its sample, this clone was seen once. This sequence joins TRBV7-3 and TRBJ1-3; D not certain. Germline V gives CDR1 SGHTA, CDR2 FQGTGA. The V end was cut by 5 bases, the J end by 4 bases, with 9 bases between. This CDR3 is built from 13 residues. Here the CDR3 DNA reads TGTGCCAGCAGCCCCAGCAGGGGAAACACCATATATTTT. Residues: CASSPSRGNTIYF.

The gene calls are TRBV3-1 (or the pseudogene TRBV3-2) and TRBJ2-5, with 11 bases matching TRBD2. Germline CDR1 LGHDT, CDR2 YNNKEL (reference sequence). V gave up 3 bases and J gave up 3 bases; unmatched junction bases: 3. CDR3 length: 15 amino acids. CDR3 nucleotide sequence: TGTGCCAGCAGCCATGGGACTAGCGGTGAAGAGACCCAGTACTTC. Translated, it gives CASSHGTSGEETQYF.

The V gene is TRBV5-1, the J gene TRBJ2-2; the match to TRBD1 covers 7 bases. V shed 1 base, J shed 3 bases, and the junction held 3 bases outside the gene matches. Germline lookup yields CDR1 SGHRS and CDR2 YFSETQ. The CDR3 is 15 amino acids. CDR3 region: CASSLLGTDTGELFF. CDR3 sequence (DNA): TGCGCCAGCAGCTTGCTGGGGACAGACACCGGGGAGCTGTTTTTT.

The genes are TRBV7-2 and TRBJ2-3; 13 positions agree with TRBD2. With 2 bases clipped from V and 14 bases from J, the junction kept 4 bases outside the gene matches. In germline, CDR1 is SGHTA, CDR2 FQGNSA. This CDR3 spans 13 amino acids. The CDR3 DNA is TGTGCCAGCAGCTTAACTAGCGGGGGGGCCGGGTATTTT. Residues: CASSLTSGGAGYF.

As to this clone: In the same sample, other DNA sequences code for this CDR3. The genes are TRBV19 and TRBJ2-3; D is unclear. CDR3 length: 11 amino acids. Trimming cost V 5 bases and J 3 bases, with 3 bases left between them. Germline assignment: CDR1 LNHDA and CDR2 SQIVND (reference sequence). CDR3 nucleotide sequence: TGTGCCAGTAGTCTGACAGATACGCAGTATTTT. Translated: CASSLTDTQYF.

This rearrangement joins TRBV5-4 to TRBJ2-7, with 9 bases lining up with TRBD2. From germline, CDR1 is SGHNT and CDR2 YYREEE (reference sequence). J was trimmed by 2 bases and V by 2 bases; bases with no gene match: 14. This CDR3 has 18 amino acids. In DNA form, the CDR3 reads TGTGCCAGCAGCTTCAGTCCGGCTAGCGGGGAGATACCCTACGAGCAGTACTTC. The encoded protein is CASSFSPASGEIPYEQYF.

This clone turned up a few times. The rearrangement uses TRBV7-3 and TRBJ2-3, with D possibly matching TRBD2 (6 bases). This CDR3 comprises 14 residues. The ends were cut back, 0 bases at V and 6 bases at J, with 10 bases in the middle. The germline V gene encodes CDR1 SGHTA and CDR2 FQGTGA. CDR3 sequence (DNA): TGTGCCAGCAGCTTAACTAGCGCGGGGGATACGCAGTATTTT. Amino acid sequence: CASSLTSAGDTQYF.

This clone came up once. The chain uses TRBV6-5 and TRBJ2-7; 7 nucleotides agree with TRBD1. V lost 7 bases, J lost 3 bases, and 6 bases stayed unmatched. Germline V gene lookup returns CDR1 MNHEY and CDR2 SVGAGI. The CDR3 has 13 residues. The DNA of the CDR3 is TGTGCCAGCAAGGGGGCAGGGGGCTACGAGCAGTACTTC. Translating it yields CASKGAGGYEQYF.

The rearrangement joins TRBV5-1 to TRBJ1-5; 11 nucleotides match TRBD1. Losses at the gene ends were 3 bases for V and 6 bases for J; bases not matched to a gene: 2. The CDR3 has 14 amino acids. From germline, CDR1 is SGHRS and CDR2 YFSETQ. The CDR3 nucleotides are TGCGCCAGCAGCTGGACAGGGGGCGGTCAGCCCCAGCATTTT. Translating gives CASSWTGGGQPQHF. Based on the CDR3 plus reference TRBV5-1 and TRBJ1-5, the full variable domain is KAGVTQTPRYLIKTRGQQVTLSCSPISGHRSVSWYQQTPGQGLQFLFEYFSETQRNKGNFPGRFSGRQFSNSRSEMNVSTLELGDSALYLCASSWTGGGQPQHFGDGTRLSIL.

The genes are TRBV11-3 and TRBJ2-2, with 14 bases identical to TRBD2. J gave up 6 bases and V 5 bases, and 2 bases lay outside the gene matches. This CDR3 is built from 15 residues. Per germline, CDR1 SGHNT and CDR2 YENEEA. In DNA, the CDR3 is TGTGCCAGCAGCCCGACTAGCGGGGGGGCCGGGGAGCTGTTTTTT. Protein product: CASSPTSGGAGELFF. The variable domain in full, completed from reference TRBV11-3 and TRBJ2-2, reads EAGVVQSPRYKIIEKKQPVAFWCNPISGHNTLYWYLQNLGQGPELLIRYENEEAVDDSQLPKDRFSAERLKGVDSTLKIQPAELGDSAVYLCASSPTSGGAGELFFGEGSRLTVL.

The chain joins TRBV5-1 to TRBJ2-1, with TRBD1 identical over 8 bases. The CDR3 totals 15 residues. Germline CDR1 SGHRS, CDR2 YFSETQ. J gave up 3 bases and V 6 bases, and 8 bases lay outside the gene matches. CDR3 sequence reads: CASTWGTGYYNEQFF. The CDR3 DNA follows: TGCGCCAGCACCTGGGGGACAGGTTACTACAATGAGCAGTTCTTC.

The rearrangement uses TRBV2 and TRBJ1-6; D is ambiguous. The CDR3 extends over 17 amino acids. Trimming left V 5 bases short and J 4 bases short, with 18 bases between. Germline CDR1 SNHLY, CDR2 FYNNEI. Here the CDR3 reads CASSSRLSGFYNSPLHF. The CDR3 DNA sequence: TGTGCCAGCAGTTCTCGTCTAAGCGGTTTTTATAATTCACCCCTCCACTTT.

The chain links TRBV6-7 to TRBJ2-3; a weak D match, TRBD2 (6 bases). TRBV6-7 is classed as an ORF, of uncertain function. This CDR3 region has 16 residues. V shed 6 bases and J shed 2 bases, with 18 bases lying between them. CDR3 amino acids: CASSPTGGFSTDTQYF. DNA for the CDR3: TGTGCCAGCAGCCCCACCGGGGGTTTCTCCACAGATACGCAGTATTTT.

The chain employs TRBV9 and TRBJ1-1; TRBD1 is a possible D gene (6 bases). V was trimmed by 5 bases and J by 1 base, leaving 15 bases between them. This CDR3 contains 15 residues. Per germline, CDR1 SGDLS and CDR2 YYNGEE. DNA for the CDR3: TGTGCCAGCAGGCCCACAGGGAGGGGGAACACTGAAGCTTTCTTT. Amino acids: CASRPTGRGNTEAFF.

This sequence joins TRBV28 and TRBJ2-2, with 9 nucleotides matching TRBD1. CDR1 and CDR2 from the germline V gene are MDHEN and SYDVKM. This CDR3 comprises 15 residues. V gave up 7 bases and J gave up 5 bases; unmatched junction bases: 8. The CDR3 reads CASTGTGLITGELFF. The CDR3, as DNA: TGTGCCAGCACCGGGACAGGGCTAATAACCGGGGAGCTGTTTTTT.

The V and J genes are TRBV29-1 and TRBJ2-7, with 7 bases matching TRBD2. CDR1 and CDR2 (germline): SQVTM, ANQGSEA. The CDR3 runs to 12 residues. With V trimmed by 6 bases and J by 6 bases, 8 bases remained unmatched. The CDR3 DNA follows: TGCAGCGTGGACTCCCGCGGGGGCGAGCAGTACTTC. Translated, it gives CSVDSRGGEQYF.

The chain links TRBV19 to TRBJ2-3; 13 bases are shared with TRBD2. Germline values: CDR1 LNHDA, CDR2 SQIVND (reference sequence). The CDR3 contains 14 residues. Germline trimming cut 8 bases from V and 1 base from J; bases unmatched to any gene: 0. This CDR3 is CASGTSGGTDTQYF. The CDR3 DNA reads as TGTGCCAGTGGGACTAGCGGGGGCACAGATACGCAGTATTTT.

V is TRBV24-1 and J is TRBJ2-3; a weak D match, TRBD1 (6 bases). The CDR3 has 15 residues. Trimming removed 9 bases from V and 0 bases from J, with 15 bases in between. In germline, CDR1 is KGHDR, CDR2 SFDVKD. DNA for the CDR3: TGTGCCACCGGGGTCAGGGGACAAAGCACAGATACGCAGTATTTT. Its protein product is CATGVRGQSTDTQYF.

V and J are TRBV30 and TRBJ2-2; TRBD1 agrees at 7 bases. The CDR3 has 15 amino acids. CDR1 is GTSNPN, CDR2 SVGIG, per germline (reference sequence). V lost 2 bases to trimming and J lost 0 bases; unmatched junction nucleotides: 3. As DNA, the CDR3 is TGTGCCTGGAGTTGGGGGACAGCGAACACCGGGGAGCTGTTTTTT. The encoded protein is CAWSWGTANTGELFF.

The rearrangement uses TRBV19 and TRBJ1-5; 7 bases map to TRBD1. CDR1 is LNHDA and CDR2 is SQIVND in the germline V gene (reference sequence). The CDR3 extends over 14 amino acids. V trimming: 7 bases; J trimming: 5 bases; junction bases outside the gene matches: 8. The CDR3 region has the DNA TGTGCCAGTACCTACAGGGGTTGGGATCAGCCCCAGCATTTT. It specifies CASTYRGWDQPQHF.

This clone appeared a single time. The chain has TRBV7-9 and TRBJ2-3; 11 positions match TRBD2. In germline, CDR1 is SEHNR, CDR2 FQNEAQ (reference sequence). The CDR3 loop spans 16 amino acids. The V segment lost 5 bases and the J segment 2 bases; nucleotides outside the gene matches: 6. In nucleotides, the CDR3 is TGTGCCAGCAGCGTGACTAGCGGGGCGAACACAGATACGCAGTATTTT. Its protein is CASSVTSGANTDTQYF. The variable domain in full, completed from reference TRBV7-9 and TRBJ2-3, reads DTGVSQNPRHKITKRGQNVTFRCDPISEHNRLYWYRQTLGQGPEFLTYFQNEAQLEKSRLLSDRFSAERPKGSFSTLEIQRTEQGDSAMYLCASSVTSGANTDTQYFGPGTRLTVL.

This sequence joins TRBV27 and TRBJ2-7; a possible D gene is TRBD1 (5 bases). Germline lookup yields CDR1 MNHEY and CDR2 SMNVEV (reference sequence). The CDR3 consists of 13 residues. The V end lost 4 bases, the J end lost 1 base, and 8 bases lay between the germline ends. CDR3 in amino acids: CASSSGISYEQYF. CDR3 coding DNA: TGTGCCAGCAGTTCAGGGATTTCCTACGAGCAGTACTTC.

The rearrangement joins TRBV28 to TRBJ2-2; D unclear. Trimming removed 6 bases from V and 1 base from J, with 9 bases in between. This CDR3 contains 14 residues. Germline-derived CDR1 and CDR2 are MDHEN and SYDVKM. The CDR3 DNA reads TGTGCCAGCAGCAGTGTTATGAACACCGGGGAGCTGTTTTTT. It is translated as CASSSVMNTGELFF.

V is TRBV19 and J is TRBJ1-2; 7 bases line up with TRBD1. Germline CDR1 LNHDA, CDR2 SQIVND (reference sequence). V lost 4 bases to trimming and J lost 8 bases; unmatched junction nucleotides: 7. The CDR3 loop spans 13 amino acids. The DNA for the CDR3 is TGTGCCAGTAGTACACAGGGGAACGGGGGCTACACCTTC. Its translation is CASSTQGNGGYTF.

This chain uses TRBV5-4 with TRBJ1-6; 12 positions agree with TRBD1. In germline, CDR1 is SGHNT, CDR2 YYREEE (reference sequence). The V segment lost 3 bases and the J segment 10 bases; nucleotides outside the gene matches: 8. The CDR3 length is 16 residues. The DNA for the CDR3 is TGTGCCAGCAGCTCGCCGGGACAGGGGGCGGAATCACCCCTCCACTTT. Encoded protein: CASSSPGQGAESPLHF.